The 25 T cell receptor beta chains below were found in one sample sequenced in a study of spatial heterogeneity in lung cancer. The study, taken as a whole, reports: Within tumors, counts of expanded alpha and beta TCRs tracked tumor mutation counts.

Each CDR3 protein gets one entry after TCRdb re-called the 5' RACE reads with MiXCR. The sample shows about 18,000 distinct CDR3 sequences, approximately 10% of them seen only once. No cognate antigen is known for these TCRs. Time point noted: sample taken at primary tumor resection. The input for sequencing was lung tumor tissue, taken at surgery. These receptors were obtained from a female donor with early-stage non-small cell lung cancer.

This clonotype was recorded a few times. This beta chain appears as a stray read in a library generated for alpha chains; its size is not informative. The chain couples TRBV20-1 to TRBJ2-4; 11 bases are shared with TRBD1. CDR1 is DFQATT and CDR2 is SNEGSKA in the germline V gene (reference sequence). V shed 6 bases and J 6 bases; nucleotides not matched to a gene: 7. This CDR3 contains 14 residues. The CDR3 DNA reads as TGCAGTGCAAACGGACAGGGGGCCGGAAACATTCAGTACTTC. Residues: CSANGQGAGNIQYF.

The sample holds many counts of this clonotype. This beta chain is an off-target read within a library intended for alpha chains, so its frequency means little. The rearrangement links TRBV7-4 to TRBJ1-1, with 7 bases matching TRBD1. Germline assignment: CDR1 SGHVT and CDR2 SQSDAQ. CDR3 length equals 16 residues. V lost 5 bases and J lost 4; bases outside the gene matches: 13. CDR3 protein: CASSGRQGPRITEAFF. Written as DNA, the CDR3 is TGTGCCAGCAGCGGGAGACAGGGTCCGAGAATCACTGAAGCTTTCTTT.

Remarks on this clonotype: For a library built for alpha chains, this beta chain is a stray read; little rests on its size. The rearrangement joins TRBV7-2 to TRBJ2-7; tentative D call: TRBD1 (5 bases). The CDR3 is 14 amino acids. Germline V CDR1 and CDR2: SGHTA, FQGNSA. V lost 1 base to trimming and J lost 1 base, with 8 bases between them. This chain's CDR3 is CASSLGQWSYEQYF. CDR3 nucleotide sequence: TGTGCCAGCAGCTTAGGACAGTGGTCCTACGAGCAGTACTTC.

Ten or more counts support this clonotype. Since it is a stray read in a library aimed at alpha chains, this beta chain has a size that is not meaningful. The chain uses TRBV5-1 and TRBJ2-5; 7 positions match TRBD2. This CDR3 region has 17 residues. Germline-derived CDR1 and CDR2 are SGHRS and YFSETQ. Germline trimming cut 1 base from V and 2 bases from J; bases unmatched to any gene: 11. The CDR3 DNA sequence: TGCGCCAGCAGCTTGAATCGGAGCGGGGTGACACAAGAGACCCAGTACTTC. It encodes CASSLNRSGVTQETQYF.

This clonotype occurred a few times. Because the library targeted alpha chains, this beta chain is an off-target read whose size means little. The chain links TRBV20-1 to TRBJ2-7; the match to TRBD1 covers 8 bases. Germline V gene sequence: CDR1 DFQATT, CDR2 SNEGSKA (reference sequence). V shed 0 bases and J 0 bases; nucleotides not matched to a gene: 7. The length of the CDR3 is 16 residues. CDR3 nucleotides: TGCAGTGCTAGAGACCCCAAGACAGGGGACTCCTACGAGCAGTACTTC. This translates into CSARDPKTGDSYEQYF.

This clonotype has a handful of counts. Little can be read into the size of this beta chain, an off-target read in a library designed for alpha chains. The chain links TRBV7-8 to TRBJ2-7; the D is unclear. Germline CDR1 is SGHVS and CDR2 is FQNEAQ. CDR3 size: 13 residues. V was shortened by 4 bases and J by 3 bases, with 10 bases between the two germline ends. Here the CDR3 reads CASSSPLLYEQYF. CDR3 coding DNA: TGTGCCAGCAGCTCACCCCTACTCTACGAGCAGTACTTC.

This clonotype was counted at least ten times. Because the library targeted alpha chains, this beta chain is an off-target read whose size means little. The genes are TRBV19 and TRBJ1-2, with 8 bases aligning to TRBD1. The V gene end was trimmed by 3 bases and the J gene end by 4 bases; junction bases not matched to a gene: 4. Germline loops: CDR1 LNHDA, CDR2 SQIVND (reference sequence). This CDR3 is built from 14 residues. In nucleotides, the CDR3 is TGTGCCAGTAGTATGGGACAGGTTGGCTATGGCTACACCTTC. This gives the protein CASSMGQVGYGYTF. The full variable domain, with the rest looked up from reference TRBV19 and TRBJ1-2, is DGGITQSPKYLFRKEGQNVTLSCEQNLNHDAMYWYRQDPGQGLRLIYYSQIVNDFQKGDIAEGYSVSREKKESFPLTVTSAQKNPTAFYLCASSMGQVGYGYTFGSGTRLTVV.

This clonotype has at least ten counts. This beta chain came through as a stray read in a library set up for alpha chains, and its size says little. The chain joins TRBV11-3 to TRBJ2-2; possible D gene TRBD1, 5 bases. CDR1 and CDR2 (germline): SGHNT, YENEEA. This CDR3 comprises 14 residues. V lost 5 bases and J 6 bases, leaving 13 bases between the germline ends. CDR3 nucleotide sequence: TGTGCCAGCAGCATAACAGGAGACGCCGGGGAGCTGTTTTTT. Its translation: CASSITGDAGELFF.

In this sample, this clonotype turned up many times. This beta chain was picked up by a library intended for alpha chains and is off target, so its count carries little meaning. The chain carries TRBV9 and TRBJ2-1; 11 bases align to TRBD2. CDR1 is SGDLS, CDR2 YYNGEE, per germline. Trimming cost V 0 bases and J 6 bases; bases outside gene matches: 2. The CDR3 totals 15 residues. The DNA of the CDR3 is TGTGCCAGCAGCGTAGTCGGGACTAGCGGCAATGAGCAGTTCTTC. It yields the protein CASSVVGTSGNEQFF.

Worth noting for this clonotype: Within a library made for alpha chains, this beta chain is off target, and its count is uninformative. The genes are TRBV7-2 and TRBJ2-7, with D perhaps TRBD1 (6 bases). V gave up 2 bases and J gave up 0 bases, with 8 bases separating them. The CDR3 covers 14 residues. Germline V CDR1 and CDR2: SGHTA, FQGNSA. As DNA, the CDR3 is TGTGCCAGCAGCTTAACGGACAGCTCCTACGAGCAGTACTTC. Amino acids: CASSLTDSSYEQYF.

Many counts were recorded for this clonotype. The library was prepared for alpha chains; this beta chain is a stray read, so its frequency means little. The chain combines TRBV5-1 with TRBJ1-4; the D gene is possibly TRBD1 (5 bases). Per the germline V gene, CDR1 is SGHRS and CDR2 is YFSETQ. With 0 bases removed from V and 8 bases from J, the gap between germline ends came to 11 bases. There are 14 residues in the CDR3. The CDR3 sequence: CASSLEGSGEKLFF. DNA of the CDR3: TGCGCCAGCAGCTTGGAGGGGTCGGGGGAAAAACTGTTTTTT.

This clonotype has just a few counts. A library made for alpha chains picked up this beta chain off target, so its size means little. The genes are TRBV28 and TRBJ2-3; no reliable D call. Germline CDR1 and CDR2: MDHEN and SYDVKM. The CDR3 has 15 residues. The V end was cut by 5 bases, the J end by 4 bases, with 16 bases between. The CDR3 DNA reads TGTGCCAGCAGTCAGAACCCAACTAAGGCAGATACGCAGTATTTT. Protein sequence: CASSQNPTKADTQYF.

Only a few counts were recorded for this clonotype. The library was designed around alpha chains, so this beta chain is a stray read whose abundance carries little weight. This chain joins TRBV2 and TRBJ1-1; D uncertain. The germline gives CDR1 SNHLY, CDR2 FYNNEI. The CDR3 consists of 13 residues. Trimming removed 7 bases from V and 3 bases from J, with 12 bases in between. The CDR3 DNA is TGTGCCAGCAAGGTCCGGAGGGACACTGAAGCTTTCTTT. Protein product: CASKVRRDTEAFF.

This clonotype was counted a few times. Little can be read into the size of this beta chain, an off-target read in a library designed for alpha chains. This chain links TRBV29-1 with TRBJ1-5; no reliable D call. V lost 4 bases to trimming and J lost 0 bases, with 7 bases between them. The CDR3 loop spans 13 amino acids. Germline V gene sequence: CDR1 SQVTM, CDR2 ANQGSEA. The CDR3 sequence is CSVARGSNQPQHF. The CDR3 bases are TGCAGCGTTGCCCGAGGTAGCAATCAGCCCCAGCATTTT.

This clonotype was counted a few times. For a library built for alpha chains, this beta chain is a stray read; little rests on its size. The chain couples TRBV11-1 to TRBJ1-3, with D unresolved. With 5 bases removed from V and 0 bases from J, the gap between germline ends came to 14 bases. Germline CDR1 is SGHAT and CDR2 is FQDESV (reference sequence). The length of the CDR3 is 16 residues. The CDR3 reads CASSPDTGFSGNTIYF. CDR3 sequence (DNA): TGTGCCAGCAGCCCAGACACTGGATTCTCTGGAAACACCATATATTTT. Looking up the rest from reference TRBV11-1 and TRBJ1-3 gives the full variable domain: EAEVAQSPRYKITEKSQAVAFWCDPISGHATLYWYRQILGQGPELLVQFQDESVVDDSQLPKDRFSAERLKGVDSTLKIQPAELGDSAMYLCASSPDTGFSGNTIYFGEGSWLTVV.

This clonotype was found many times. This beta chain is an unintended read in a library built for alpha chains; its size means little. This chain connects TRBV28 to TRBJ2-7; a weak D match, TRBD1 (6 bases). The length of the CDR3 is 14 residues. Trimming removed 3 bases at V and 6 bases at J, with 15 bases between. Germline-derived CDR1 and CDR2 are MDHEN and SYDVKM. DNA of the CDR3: TGTGCCAGCAGTTTCGAGCCAGGGGCTTCCGAGCAGTACTTC. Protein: CASSFEPGASEQYF.

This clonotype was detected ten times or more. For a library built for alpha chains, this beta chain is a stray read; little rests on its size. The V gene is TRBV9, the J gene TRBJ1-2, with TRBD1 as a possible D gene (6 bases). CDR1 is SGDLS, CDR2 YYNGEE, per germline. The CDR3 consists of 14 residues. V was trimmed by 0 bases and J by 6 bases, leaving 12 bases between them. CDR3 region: CASSVGQGFDGYTF. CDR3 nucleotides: TGTGCCAGCAGCGTAGGCCAGGGGTTCGATGGCTACACCTTC.

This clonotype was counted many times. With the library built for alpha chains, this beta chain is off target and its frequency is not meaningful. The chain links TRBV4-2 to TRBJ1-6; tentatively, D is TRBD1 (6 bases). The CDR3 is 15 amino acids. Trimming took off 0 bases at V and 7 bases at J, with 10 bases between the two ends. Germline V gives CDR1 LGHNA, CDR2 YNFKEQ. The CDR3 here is CASSQEGGLNSPLHF. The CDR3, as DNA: TGTGCCAGCAGCCAAGAGGGGGGCTTAAATTCACCCCTCCACTTT.

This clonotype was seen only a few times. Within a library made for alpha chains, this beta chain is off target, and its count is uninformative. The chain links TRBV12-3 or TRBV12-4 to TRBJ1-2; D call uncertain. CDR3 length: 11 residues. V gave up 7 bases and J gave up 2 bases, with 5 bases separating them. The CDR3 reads CASTLNYGYTF. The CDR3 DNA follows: TGTGCCAGCACCTTAAACTATGGCTACACCTTC.

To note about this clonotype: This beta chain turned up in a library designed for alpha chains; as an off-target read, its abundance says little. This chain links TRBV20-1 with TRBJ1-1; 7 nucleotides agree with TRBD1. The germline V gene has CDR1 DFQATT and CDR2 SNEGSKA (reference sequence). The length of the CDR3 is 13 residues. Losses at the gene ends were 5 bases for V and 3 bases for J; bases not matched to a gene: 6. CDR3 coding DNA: TGCAGTGCTGGACAGGCCGTTCACACTGAAGCTTTCTTT. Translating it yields CSAGQAVHTEAFF.

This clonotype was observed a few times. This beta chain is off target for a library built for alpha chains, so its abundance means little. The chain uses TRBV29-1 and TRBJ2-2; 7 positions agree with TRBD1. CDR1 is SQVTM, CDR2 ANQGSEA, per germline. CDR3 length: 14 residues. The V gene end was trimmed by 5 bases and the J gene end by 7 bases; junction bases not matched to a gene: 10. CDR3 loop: CSVILQGVGGELFF. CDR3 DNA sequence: TGCAGCGTTATTCTTCAGGGGGTGGGCGGGGAGCTGTTTTTT.

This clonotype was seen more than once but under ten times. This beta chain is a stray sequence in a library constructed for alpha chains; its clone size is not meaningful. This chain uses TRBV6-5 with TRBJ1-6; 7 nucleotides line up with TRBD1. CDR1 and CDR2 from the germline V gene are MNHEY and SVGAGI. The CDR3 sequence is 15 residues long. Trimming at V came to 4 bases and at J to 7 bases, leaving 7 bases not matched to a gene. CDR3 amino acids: CASSSPTGRNSPLHF. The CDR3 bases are TGTGCCAGCAGTTCTCCGACAGGGCGGAATTCACCCCTCCACTTT.

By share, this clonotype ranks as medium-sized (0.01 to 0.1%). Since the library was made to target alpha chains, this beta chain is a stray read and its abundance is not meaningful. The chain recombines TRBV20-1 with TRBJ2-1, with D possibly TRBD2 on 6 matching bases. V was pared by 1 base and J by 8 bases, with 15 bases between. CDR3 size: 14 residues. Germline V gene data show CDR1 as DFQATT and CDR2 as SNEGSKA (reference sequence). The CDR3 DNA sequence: TGCAGTGCTAGAGCTCTGCGGGGAGAGTATGAGCAGTTCTTC. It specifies CSARALRGEYEQFF.

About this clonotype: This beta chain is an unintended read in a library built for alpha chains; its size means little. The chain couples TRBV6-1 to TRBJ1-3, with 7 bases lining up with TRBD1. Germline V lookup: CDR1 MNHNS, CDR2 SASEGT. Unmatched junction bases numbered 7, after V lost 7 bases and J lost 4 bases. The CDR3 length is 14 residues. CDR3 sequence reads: CASTRTGVGNTIYF. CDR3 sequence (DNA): TGTGCCAGCACCCGAACAGGGGTCGGAAACACCATATATTTT.

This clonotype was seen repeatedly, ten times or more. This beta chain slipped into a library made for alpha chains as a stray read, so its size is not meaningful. The CDR3 bases are TGCGCCAGCAGCCAACCAGGGACAGGGAATGAGCAGTTCTTC. Residues: CASSQPGTGNEQFF. The gene calls are TRBV4-1 and TRBJ2-1; 9 bases are shared with TRBD1. The CDR3 is made up of 14 amino acids. The ends lost 2 bases at V and 7 bases at J; junction bases unmatched: 3. Germline V gene sequence: CDR1 MGHRA, CDR2 YSYEKL.